This T cell receptor beta chain was captured by sequencing in a study of early stage breast cancer tumors (dated by TCRdb to between 2016 and 2019). As for the study more broadly: Of the roughly 15 invasive breast tumors, 12 to 13 were found to be estrogen receptor-positive, progesterone receptor-positive and HER2-negative. On average, each sample had about 9.9-fold read coverage. Across all samples, about 3,000,000 templates representing approximately 1.2 million unique clonotypes were detected. About 65% of the 12 ER+/PR+/HER2- tumors were invasive ductal carcinomas, while the other four were invasive lobular carcinomas.

Two independent genomic DNA replicates were amplified for each sample, with around 0.5 ug used for blood and 1.5 ug for tumor or normal breast. Following the manufacturer's instructions, the ImmunoSeq Intro kit was used to carry out TCRB sequencing on genomic DNA. For absolute quantification, the approximately 30-cycle multiplex PCR included proprietary primers along with spike-in control sequences. Single-end 150-bp reads were used to sequence an 87-bp fragment covering the CDR3 and the flanking V and J genes. Seven samples, each with two replicates, were multiplexed per lane of an Illumina MiSeq using version 3.0 chemistry. The study's processing was this. The vendor's proprietary pipeline processed the raw data and merged both replicates into a single result for each sample. Clonotypes were defined as productive rearrangements sharing the V-gene family, CDR3 amino acid sequence and J-gene segment. Clonality was calculated as 1 minus the normalized Shannon entropy (Pielou evenness) of TCRB abundances. T cell density was estimated by dividing total templates by the number of input cells inferred from the DNA input amount. Recon, run with its default parameters, was used to estimate overall repertoire diversity and clonality. Tumor-enriched clonotypes were defined as having over 0.1% abundance in tumor and at least 32-fold higher abundance than in normal breast. Held by TCRdb, this immuneACCESS table contains in-frame sequences only and omits some clones. Under half of the omission traces to an unresolved V gene where checked; the cause of the rest is unknown. That table supplies the V and J calls and clone size; D and trimming were determined from the DNA. Within this sample are 45,000 to 60,000 clones, with about 90% of them counted one time only. The ten largest clones represent roughly 5% of the sample.

The study profiled bulk TCR beta-chain repertoires in matched peripheral blood, tumor and adjacent normal breast tissue taken from some 17 patients with early-stage breast cancer. Before surgery, whole blood (roughly 4.5-10 mL) was collected into EDTA tubes and processed within 2 hours. Ficoll-Paque centrifugation in SepMate-50 tubes was used to isolate peripheral blood mononuclear cells. PBMCs were cryopreserved in aliquots of roughly 2 to 4.5 million cells in 90% FBS with about 10% DMSO and kept in liquid nitrogen. The Qiagen AllPrep DNA/RNA Mini kit was used to extract genomic DNA. General findings and caveats noted by the study authors: Enriched TCRB sequences shared across patients were found to be mostly commonly generated sequences that were unlikely to play an important role in the tumor microenvironment. Tumors showed about 2.4-fold higher T cell density and higher clonality than adjacent normal breast tissue. Analysis by tumor subtype was prevented by the small cohort size. Sequencing bulk genomic DNA from unsorted cells could not capture chain pairing or functional markers like CD4, CD8 and FOXP3. Repertoires from blood resembled normal breast more closely than tumor, and using blood as a reference for each tissue separated tumor from normal in about 90% of the 16 patients.

For CDR1 and CDR2, the germline V gene (reference sequence) lists LNHDA and SQIVND. V is cut by 5 bases and J by 5 bases, and the space between the germline ends is 18 bases. The CDR3 numbers 15 residues from cysteine through phenylalanine. CDR3 DNA only is kept here, 45 bases in frame from base 1. Comments on this clone: The clone's antigen remains unknown. No much larger clonotype is one base removed from it; base qualities were not supplied.

This clonotype was sampled from a person aged 65 to 85 with breast cancer. Sequencing was carried out using blood. Here the chain combines TRBV19 and TRBJ2-5; no D segment can be confidently identified. The CDR3 reads CASSFSPGSPETQYF. The nucleotide sequence reads as follows: TGTGCCAGTAGTTTTTCGCCGGGTTCCCCGGAGACCCAGTACTTC.